The 21 T cell receptor beta chains below come from one sample, sequenced in a study of T-cell memory formation after mild COVID-19. Each CDR3 protein is one row after TCRdb ran MiXCR on the 5' RACE reads. The sample includes under 600,000 distinct CDR3 sequences, less than 25% of them seen just once. Sequenced input: PBMCs or a T cell subset sorted from them (not recorded which). The receptor source for this set is an adult woman who had mild COVID-19 (a few samples of this study predate the infection). Cell type and time point are not known.

This clonotype was counted many times. In DNA, the CDR3 is TGTGCCAGCAGCTTAGGGGCTAGCGGCTACAATGAGCAGTTCTTC. Translation gives CASSLGASGYNEQFF. The J gene is TRBJ2-1, the V gene TRBV7-6, with 7 bases that match TRBD2. The trim removed 1 base at V and 3 bases at J, leaving 3 bases unmatched. CDR1 and CDR2 (germline): SGHVS, FNYEAQ. CDR3 size: 15 residues.

This clonotype occurred many times. The rearrangement uses TRBV5-6 and TRBJ2-5; D is perhaps TRBD1 (7 bases). V lost 1 base to trimming and J lost 8 bases, with 24 bases between them. Germline V lookup: CDR1 SGHDT, CDR2 YYEEEE. The CDR3 is 17 residues long. CDR3 DNA: TGTGCCAGCAGCTTGTCGACTAGTACCGACCAGGGGGATACCCAGTACTTC. It specifies CASSLSTSTDQGDTQYF.

The gene calls are TRBV4-1 and TRBJ2-7; D call uncertain. V lost 0 bases and J 1 base, leaving 10 bases between the germline ends. The CDR3 has 15 residues. The germline CDR1 and CDR2 sequences are MGHRA and YSYEKL. The CDR3, as DNA: TGCGCCAGCAGCCAAGATTTGGGGAATTCCTACGAGCAGTACTTC. It translates to CASSQDLGNSYEQYF.

This clonotype has only a few counts. The chain employs TRBV7-9 and TRBJ2-3, with TRBD1 identical over 7 bases. Trimming cost V 5 bases and J 1 base; bases outside gene matches: 3. CDR3 length: 14 amino acids. CDR1 and CDR2 (germline): SEHNR, FQNEAQ (reference sequence). The CDR3 DNA reads as TGTGCCAGCAGCCCGACAGGGCGCACAGATACGCAGTATTTT. Translated: CASSPTGRTDTQYF.

This clonotype was seen more than once but under ten times. The CDR3 sequence is CASSLEASGSESFF. CDR3 sequence (DNA): TGCGCCAGCAGCTTGGAGGCTAGCGGGAGTGAATCTTTCTTC. The chain combines TRBV5-1 with TRBJ2-1; 10 nucleotides agree with TRBD2. CDR1 and CDR2 (germline): SGHRS, YFSETQ. The V and J ends lost 0 bases and 16 bases, in that order; junction bases with no gene match: 10. This CDR3 region has 14 residues.

This clonotype has a handful of counts. The rearrangement links TRBV5-1 to TRBJ1-3; 9 bases line up with TRBD1. The trim removed 3 bases at V and 3 bases at J, leaving 4 bases unmatched. CDR1 is SGHRS, CDR2 YFSETQ, per germline. CDR3 length: 15 amino acids. The CDR3 nucleotides are TGCGCCAGCAGCTCGGCGGGACAGGGTGGAAACACCATATATTTT. Protein sequence: CASSSAGQGGNTIYF.

This clonotype has a count of ten or more. V gene TRBV5-1 combines with J gene TRBJ2-1; D may be TRBD2 (5 bases). CDR1 is SGHRS, CDR2 YFSETQ, per germline. Trimming cost V 0 bases and J 6 bases, with 13 bases left between them. This CDR3 region has 15 residues. The CDR3 sequence is CASSLDGNLGNEQFF. The CDR3 DNA reads TGCGCCAGCAGCTTGGACGGGAACCTTGGCAATGAGCAGTTCTTC.

CDR3 loop: CASSPWGTGQFF. The DNA of the CDR3 is TGTGCCAGCAGCCCCTGGGGGACTGGGCAGTTCTTC. V usage is TRBV7-7 and J usage is TRBJ2-1; tentative D call: TRBD2 (6 bases). The V gene's germline CDR1 is SSHAT and CDR2 FNYEAQ (reference sequence). The V and J ends lost 5 bases and 12 bases respectively, with 14 bases between them. CDR3 length: 12 residues.

This clonotype turned up a few times. The gene calls are TRBV27 and TRBJ2-7; 11 nucleotides agree with TRBD1. From germline, CDR1 is MNHEY and CDR2 SMNVEV (reference sequence). CDR3 length: 16 amino acids. V was clipped by 7 bases and J by 4 bases; unmatched bases: 12. CDR3 amino acids: CASKLLGTGGLYEQYF. The CDR3 DNA follows: TGTGCCAGCAAATTGCTCGGGACAGGGGGACTATACGAGCAGTACTTC.

This clonotype was observed a few times. The V gene is TRBV6-5, the J gene TRBJ2-2, with 11 bases lining up with TRBD2. J gave up 4 bases and V 5 bases, and 9 bases lay outside the gene matches. The CDR3 is made up of 17 amino acids. The germline CDR1 and CDR2 sequences are MNHEY and SVGAGI. CDR3: CASSLSTSGAITGELFF. The CDR3 DNA follows: TGTGCCAGCAGTCTTTCGACTAGCGGGGCTATCACCGGGGAGCTGTTTTTT.

This clonotype has a handful of counts. The chain uses TRBV7-2 and TRBJ2-1; 10 bases fit TRBD2. This CDR3 spans 15 amino acids. Germline V gene lookup returns CDR1 SGHTA and CDR2 FQGNSA. Trimming removed 6 bases from V and 2 bases from J; junction bases left unmatched: 4. In DNA form, the CDR3 reads TGTGCCAGCAGTTCAGCGGGAGGGCCCTACAATGAGCAGTTCTTC. This encodes CASSSAGGPYNEQFF.

The table lists this clonotype with a few counts. V is TRBV7-2 and J is TRBJ2-3; D possibly corresponds to TRBD2 (6 bases). Trimming shortened V by 5 bases and J by 6 bases, and 6 bases separated the two germline ends. The CDR3 is made up of 11 amino acids. Germline CDR1 reads SGHTA; CDR2 reads FQGNSA. CDR3 protein: CASSAGDTQYF. The CDR3 region has the DNA TGTGCCAGCAGCGCGGGGGATACGCAGTATTTT.

This clonotype was found a few times. The chain employs TRBV12-3 or TRBV12-4 and TRBJ2-2, with D unresolved. Trimming removed 3 bases at V and 7 bases at J, with 3 bases between. CDR3 size: 11 residues. The CDR3 protein is CASSFVGELFF. The CDR3 DNA reads as TGTGCCAGCAGTTTCGTCGGGGAGCTGTTTTTT.

The chain joins TRBV12-3 or TRBV12-4 to TRBJ2-7; D is possibly TRBD1 (6 bases). The ends were cut back, 4 bases at V and 2 bases at J, with 15 bases in the middle. CDR3 length: 15 amino acids. DNA for the CDR3: TGTGCCAGCAGTTCTCAGGGGTTAAAAGCCTACGAGCAGTACTTC. This sequence encodes CASSSQGLKAYEQYF.

This clonotype was found a few times. J is TRBJ2-5 and V is TRBV15; 9 bases line up with TRBD2. Germline CDR1 LNHNV, CDR2 YYDKDF (reference sequence). The CDR3 spans 15 residues. J gave up 4 bases and V 5 bases, and 8 bases lay outside the gene matches. The CDR3 coding sequence is TGTGCCACCAGCCCAAGGACTAGCGTTGCAGAGACCCAGTACTTC. Translating gives CATSPRTSVAETQYF. The full variable domain, rest sourced from reference TRBV15 and TRBJ2-5, is DAMVIQNPRYQVTQFGKPVTLSCSQTLNHNVMYWYQQKSSQAPKLLFHYYDKDFNNEADTPDNFQSRRPNTSFCFLDIRSPGLGDTAMYLCATSPRTSVAETQYFGPGTRLLVL.

This clonotype was detected a few times. V usage is TRBV7-8 and J usage is TRBJ2-1; 8 bases are shared with TRBD2. The ends lost 3 bases at V and 4 bases at J; junction bases unmatched: 2. This CDR3 region has 14 residues. Germline loops: CDR1 SGHVS, CDR2 FQNEAQ. The CDR3 spells CASSLTSEYNEQFF. CDR3 in DNA: TGTGCCAGCAGCTTGACTAGCGAATACAATGAGCAGTTCTTC.

The chain joins TRBV7-6 to TRBJ2-1; 14 bases agree with TRBD2. Germline trimming cut 0 bases from V and 9 bases from J; bases unmatched to any gene: 4. This CDR3 has 16 residues. CDR1 and CDR2 from the germline V gene are SGHVS and FNYEAQ. As DNA, the CDR3 is TGTGCCAGCAGCTTAGCGCTTGGACTAGCGGGGGGTGAGCAGTTCTTC. Its protein product is CASSLALGLAGGEQFF.

This chain uses TRBV5-1 with TRBJ1-1; D unresolved. Germline V gene sequence: CDR1 SGHRS, CDR2 YFSETQ. Trimming took 1 base from V and 4 from J, leaving 11 bases between them. This CDR3 region has 14 residues. CDR3 amino acids: CASSLQAGATEAFF. The DNA for the CDR3 is TGCGCCAGCAGCTTGCAGGCCGGAGCCACTGAAGCTTTCTTT.

J is TRBJ1-2 and V is TRBV12-3 or TRBV12-4; D is ambiguous. Trimming took 3 bases from V and 7 from J, leaving 18 bases between them. CDR3 length: 15 amino acids. DNA of the CDR3: TGTGCCAGCAGTTTTCGTCGCGGGCCTGCTGGTGGCTACACCTTC. It is translated as CASSFRRGPAGGYTF.

V is TRBV7-6 and J is TRBJ2-7; D is perhaps TRBD2 (6 bases). The V and J ends lost 8 bases and 3 bases respectively, with 17 bases between them. CDR1 is SGHVS, CDR2 FNYEAQ, per germline. The CDR3 extends over 14 amino acids. In DNA form, the CDR3 reads TGTGCCAGCGCGGAGGGGCGAGGGTTCTACGAGCAGTACTTC. It is translated as CASAEGRGFYEQYF.

The V gene is TRBV11-3, the J gene TRBJ2-5; 9 nucleotides match TRBD2. CDR1 is SGHNT and CDR2 is YENEEA in the germline V gene. The CDR3 contains 18 residues. With 4 bases clipped from V and 3 bases from J, the junction kept 15 bases outside the gene matches. The chain's CDR3 is CASSSHRLAGLYEETQYF. In nucleotides, the CDR3 is TGTGCCAGCAGCTCCCACCGGCTAGCGGGATTATACGAAGAGACCCAGTACTTC.